The text below deals with one T cell receptor (beta chain). Its antigen is unknown. Base qualities are not recorded, but no much larger clone differs from it by a single base. The library was built by means of the immunoSEQ multiplex PCR assay. TCRdb took this table from immuneACCESS and kept in-frame rearrangements with V and J called. Such tables lack part of the clones; where checked against another copy, unresolved V genes explain under half of the gap, and the rest is unexplained. Within this sample are about 90,000 clones, with about 83% of them counted one time only. The top ten clonotypes cover roughly 14% of the sample. This entry is derived from a study of radiotherapy plus CTLA-4 blockade in lung cancer (dated by TCRdb to 2017 to 2018). For context, the study as a whole: Objective responses occurred in approximately 19% of enrolled patients, and around 29% achieved disease control. The study at large found these results: The strongest predictors of response, as reported, were early dynamic changes in blood T cell clones along with a rise in serum interferon-beta after radiation. After treatment with radiotherapy and ipilimumab, TCR clones that originated in tumors expanded in peripheral blood.

The study evaluated CTLA-4 blockade (ipilimumab) given together with focal radiation therapy in patients who had chemo-refractory metastatic non-small-cell lung cancer. The sequence was obtained from a human donor with non-small cell lung cancer that progressed on radiotherapy plus ipilimumab. Sequenced here: peripheral blood, sampled from a patient treated with radiotherapy plus ipilimumab.

The DNA is as follows: TGTGCCTGGAGACATCCGGACAGGGATTTTTACTATGGCTACACCTTC. Its protein is CAWRHPDRDFYYGYTF. The rearrangement joined TRBV30 to TRBJ1-2; TRBD1 aligns with 8 central bases. The germline V gene encodes CDR1 GTSNPN and CDR2 SVGIG (reference sequence). Germline trimming: 3 bases from V, 3 bases from J; junction bases outside gene matches: 12. Reading from cysteine to phenylalanine, the CDR3 counts 16 amino acids. The DNA shown is the 48-base CDR3, in frame from base 1. Joined to the reference TRBV30 and TRBJ1-2 proteins, this CDR3 gives the full variable domain: SQTIHQWPATLVQPVGSPLSLECTVEGTSNPNLYWYRQAAGRGLQLLFYSVGIGQISSEVPQNLSASRPQDRQFILSSKKLLLSDSGFYLCAWRHPDRDFYYGYTFGSGTRLTVV.